The 28 T cell receptor beta chains given below trace back to one sample, sequenced in a study of identical twins. TCRdb ran MiXCR on the 5' RACE reads and lists one entry per CDR3 protein. The sample carries hundreds of thousands of distinct CDR3 sequences, approximately 9% recorded once. The data also belong to a second study, concerning yellow fever vaccine responses in identical twins.

Sequencing was done on a sample of PBMCs. All receptors derive from a woman younger than 30 in good health.

The CDR3 nucleotides are TGTGCCAGCAGCGTTAGCGGGAGGGCCGGTGGAGAGCAGTTCTTC. Protein product: CASSVSGRAGGEQFF. This chain connects TRBV7-2 to TRBJ2-1; 11 bases fit TRBD2. CDR1 and CDR2 from the germline V gene are SGHTA and FQGNSA. This CDR3 is 15 amino acids long. V was clipped by 5 bases and J by 10 bases; unmatched bases: 10.

In this sample, this clonotype turned up a few times. This rearrangement joins TRBV25-1 to TRBJ2-2; the D gene is possibly TRBD1 (6 bases). The CDR3 runs 14 residues. The germline CDR1 and CDR2 sequences are MGHDK and SYGVNS. The V end lost 4 bases, the J end lost 5 bases, and 11 bases lay between the germline ends. In nucleotides, the CDR3 is TGTGCCAGCAGTGTCCAGGGGAGAACCGGGGAGCTGTTTTTT. It yields the protein CASSVQGRTGELFF.

The rearrangement uses TRBV2 and TRBJ1-4; D call uncertain. Trimming removed 0 bases at V and 0 bases at J, with 11 bases between. The germline CDR1 and CDR2 sequences are SNHLY and FYNNEI. The CDR3 consists of 17 residues. In DNA, the CDR3 is TGTGCCAGCAGTGAAGCTCCGGAGCGCACAACTAATGAAAAACTGTTTTTT. Translating it yields CASSEAPERTTNEKLFF.

V and J are TRBV11-1 and TRBJ1-4; D gene unclear. This CDR3 spans 18 amino acids. Trimming left V 3 bases short and J 5 bases short, with 22 bases between. Germline CDR1 and CDR2: SGHAT and FQDESV (reference sequence). CDR3 nucleotides: TGTGCCAGCAGCTTGGGCTTTTCTGGTGCTGGGCTCAATGAAAAACTGTTTTTT. It yields the protein CASSLGFSGAGLNEKLFF.

This clonotype was picked up a small number of times. The genes are TRBV20-1 and TRBJ2-3, with TRBD2 as a possible D gene (7 bases). This CDR3 spans 16 amino acids. Deletions cut 6 bases from V and 3 bases from J, with 22 bases between. Germline lookup yields CDR1 DFQATT and CDR2 SNEGSKA (reference sequence). The CDR3 sequence: CSAGSLPGGSTDTQYF. CDR3 bases: TGCAGTGCCGGATCCCTCCCGGGGGGCTCGACAGATACGCAGTATTTT.

V gene TRBV12-3 or TRBV12-4 combines with J gene TRBJ2-2, with D hard to call. There are 18 residues in the CDR3. The V end lost 2 bases, the J end lost 4 bases, and 20 bases lay between the germline ends. The DNA for the CDR3 is TGTGCCAGCAGTTTATCGTCCTGGTTGAGCCCGAGCACCGGGGAGCTGTTTTTT. It specifies CASSLSSWLSPSTGELFF.

This clonotype was detected only a few times. Because the CDR3's place on the DNA is in doubt, the DNA is left out and the CDR3 is given as listed by TCRdb. This chain's CDR3 is CASSEWGTGSHLYF. The chain has TRBV25-1 and TRBJ2-7; whether TRBD1, the table's D call, matches the DNA was not checked. Germline lookup yields CDR1 MGHDK and CDR2 SYGVNS. The CDR3 length equals 14 residues, ends included.

In its sample, this clonotype was seen a few times. The rearrangement links TRBV20-1 to TRBJ2-7; 13 bases are a match to TRBD2. The CDR3 is 15 amino acids. Germline trimming cut 8 bases from V and 5 bases from J; bases unmatched to any gene: 12. Germline-derived CDR1 and CDR2 are DFQATT and SNEGSKA (reference sequence). CDR3 sequence reads: CSTPTSGGAKHEQYF. In DNA form, the CDR3 reads TGCAGTACCCCAACTAGCGGGGGGGCCAAGCACGAGCAGTACTTC.

This clonotype was detected ten times or more. In nucleotides, the CDR3 is TGTGCCAGCAGTGGGACTAGCGGGAGTGTCGATGAGCAGTTCTTC. It is translated as CASSGTSGSVDEQFF. This sequence joins TRBV28 and TRBJ2-1; 14 nucleotides align to TRBD2. The CDR3 spans 15 residues. V shed 5 bases, J shed 8 bases, and the junction held 5 bases outside the gene matches. Germline V lookup: CDR1 MDHEN, CDR2 SYDVKM.

This clonotype was counted at least ten times. V usage is TRBV20-1 and J usage is TRBJ2-7; maybe TRBD1 (5 bases). CDR3 size: 13 residues. With 2 bases removed from V and 5 bases from J, the gap between germline ends came to 13 bases. The germline gives CDR1 DFQATT, CDR2 SNEGSKA (reference sequence). CDR3 sequence (DNA): TGCAGTGCTAGATGGCAGGGCGACCACGAGCAGTACTTC. Residues: CSARWQGDHEQYF.

This clonotype appeared a few times. The chain employs TRBV3-1 and TRBJ2-7, with no clear D. CDR3 length equals 14 residues. Germline CDR1 and CDR2: LGHDT and YNNKEL (reference sequence). V was shortened by 0 bases and J by 3 bases, with 9 bases between the two germline ends. Here the CDR3 reads CASSQDRTLYEQYF. DNA for the CDR3: TGTGCCAGCAGCCAAGATCGAACGCTCTACGAGCAGTACTTC.

This clonotype was observed a few times. The V call is TRBV20-1, the J call TRBJ1-2; D perhaps matches TRBD1 (5 bases). Deletions cut 0 bases from V and 4 bases from J, with 12 bases between. Looked up from germline, CDR1 is DFQATT and CDR2 is SNEGSKA (reference sequence). The CDR3 consists of 14 residues. The CDR3 here is CSAREFGTSYGYTF. The CDR3 nucleotides are TGCAGTGCTAGAGAGTTTGGGACTTCCTATGGCTACACCTTC.

The sample holds many counts of this clonotype. The V gene is TRBV5-1, the J gene TRBJ2-1; 10 positions match TRBD1. The CDR3 runs to 15 residues. V lost 4 bases, J lost 7 bases, and 8 bases stayed unmatched. Germline V CDR1 and CDR2: SGHRS, YFSETQ. CDR3 region: CASSIMTGGKNEQFF. For the CDR3, the DNA is TGCGCCAGCAGCATAATGACAGGGGGCAAAAATGAGCAGTTCTTC.

CDR3 bases: TGCAGTGCCCTAAGGTTGGGCAGGGAGAATCAGCCCCAGCATTTT. This encodes CSALRLGRENQPQHF. V usage is TRBV20-1 and J usage is TRBJ1-5, with D maybe TRBD1 (5 bases). V lost 6 bases to trimming and J lost 4 bases, with 19 bases between them. The germline V gene has CDR1 DFQATT and CDR2 SNEGSKA (reference sequence). The CDR3 runs to 15 residues.

The gene calls are TRBV18 and TRBJ2-7; the match to TRBD1 covers 9 bases. CDR1 KGHSH and CDR2 LQKENI come from the germline V gene. The CDR3 loop spans 16 amino acids. With V trimmed by 1 base and J by 0 bases, 4 bases remained unmatched. The chain's CDR3 is CASSPRDRASSYEQYF. The CDR3 coding sequence is TGTGCCAGCTCACCACGGGACAGGGCAAGCTCCTACGAGCAGTACTTC.

The V and J genes are TRBV18 and TRBJ2-1, with 7 bases matching TRBD1. V shed 0 bases and J 1 base; nucleotides not matched to a gene: 3. Per germline, CDR1 KGHSH and CDR2 LQKENI. The CDR3 is 16 amino acids. The CDR3 sequence: CASSPPTGWSYNEQFF. The CDR3 nucleotides read TGTGCCAGCTCACCACCGACAGGGTGGTCCTACAATGAGCAGTTCTTC. Full variable domain (outside the CDR3, taken from reference TRBV18 and TRBJ2-1): NAGVMQNPRHLVRRRGQEARLRCSPMKGHSHVYWYRQLPEEGLKFMVYLQKENIIDESGMPKERFSAEFPKEGPSILRIQQVVRGDSAAYFCASSPPTGWSYNEQFFGPGTRLTVL.

This clonotype was seen more than once but under ten times. The chain links TRBV5-1 to TRBJ1-1; tentative D call: TRBD1 (5 bases). Germline V gene data show CDR1 as SGHRS and CDR2 as YFSETQ. The germline V and J ends were trimmed by 5 bases and 10 bases, with 18 bases remaining between them. The CDR3 loop spans 13 amino acids. The CDR3 nucleotides read TGCGCCAGCAGGGAACCTACGGGGGGGAGAGCTTTCTTT. This gives the protein CASREPTGGRAFF.

The CDR3 bases are TGTGCCAGCAGCGCCGGCGGACTGTGGGGGGAGACCCAGTACTTC. It specifies CASSAGGLWGETQYF. V gene TRBV7-2 combines with J gene TRBJ2-5; either TRBD1 or TRBD2 may fit D (5 bases each). The CDR3 has 15 residues. Germline-derived CDR1 and CDR2 are SGHTA and FQGNSA. Trimming removed 5 bases from V and 5 bases from J, with 18 bases in between.

This clonotype was seen a few times. The V gene is TRBV5-1, the J gene TRBJ2-4, with 8 bases lining up with TRBD1. Trimming took 0 bases from V and 0 from J; bases not matched to a gene: 8. The length of the CDR3 is 18 residues. Germline V gives CDR1 SGHRS, CDR2 YFSETQ. This chain's CDR3 is CASSLGWGQAIAKNIQYF. CDR3 sequence (DNA): TGCGCCAGCAGCTTGGGGTGGGGACAGGCAATAGCCAAAAACATTCAGTACTTC.

This clonotype was counted between two and nine times. The rearrangement uses TRBV7-9 and TRBJ1-1; D gene unclear. V lost 2 bases and J lost 7, with 8 bases in between. This CDR3 has 12 residues. Per germline, CDR1 SEHNR and CDR2 FQNEAQ (reference sequence). CDR3 bases: TGTGCCAGCAGCTTAATTCTTTTTGAAGCTTTCTTT. It encodes CASSLILFEAFF.

This rearrangement joins TRBV7-2 to TRBJ2-5; TRBD2 aligns across 7 bases. V lost 4 bases, J lost 9 bases, and 14 bases stayed unmatched. Germline V gives CDR1 SGHTA, CDR2 FQGNSA. The CDR3 loop spans 15 amino acids. The CDR3 reads CASSSGRDYAGAQYF. The CDR3 coding sequence is TGTGCCAGCAGCTCCGGCCGGGACTACGCGGGGGCCCAGTACTTC. Based on the CDR3 plus reference TRBV7-2 and TRBJ2-5, the full variable domain is GAGVSQSPSNKVTEKGKDVELRCDPISGHTALYWYRQSLGQGLEFLIYFQGNSAPDKSGLPSDRFSAERTGGSVSTLTIQRTQQEDSAVYLCASSSGRDYAGAQYFGPGTRLLVL.

This clonotype has only a few counts. The chain couples TRBV7-2 to TRBJ2-3; 7 bases are shared with TRBD2. Per germline, CDR1 SGHTA and CDR2 FQGNSA. CDR3 size: 16 residues. V lost 5 bases and J lost 4; bases outside the gene matches: 12. The DNA of the CDR3 is TGTGCCAGCAGCCACGGACTAGTCAGGGAAGCAGATACGCAGTATTTT. This sequence encodes CASSHGLVREADTQYF.

Many counts were recorded for this clonotype. The genes are TRBV11-2 and TRBJ2-5; a possible D gene is TRBD1 (6 bases). The CDR3 is made up of 15 amino acids. Looked up from germline, CDR1 is SGHAT and CDR2 is FQNNGV. Deletions cut 0 bases from V and 2 bases from J, with 10 bases between. CDR3 DNA sequence: TGTGCCAGCAGCTTAGAGACAGGAAAACAAGAGACCCAGTACTTC. It yields the protein CASSLETGKQETQYF.

This clonotype appeared a few times. The rearrangement joins TRBV20-1 to TRBJ2-1; TRBD2 aligns across 13 bases. Germline CDR1 DFQATT, CDR2 SNEGSKA (reference sequence). With V trimmed by 3 bases and J by 2 bases, 4 bases remained unmatched. This CDR3 contains 16 residues. CDR3 in DNA: TGCAGTGCTAGGGGACTAGCGGGATCCACCTACAATGAGCAGTTCTTC. Translating gives CSARGLAGSTYNEQFF.

In this sample, this clonotype turned up a few times. The chain is built from TRBV7-9 and TRBJ2-7; D gene uncertain. V was trimmed by 2 bases and J by 8 bases, leaving 13 bases between them. Germline loops: CDR1 SEHNR, CDR2 FQNEAQ (reference sequence). CDR3 size: 13 residues. The CDR3 region is CASSLQEENKQYF. CDR3 nucleotides: TGTGCCAGCAGCTTACAGGAAGAAAACAAGCAGTACTTC.

The V call is TRBV6-1, the J call TRBJ2-3, with TRBD2 identical over 7 bases. With 5 bases clipped from V and 2 bases from J, the junction kept 7 bases outside the gene matches. From germline, CDR1 is MNHNS and CDR2 SASEGT. The CDR3 is 15 amino acids. The CDR3, as DNA: TGTGCCAGCAGTCAGTTTCGGGGGGACACAGATACGCAGTATTTT. Amino acid sequence: CASSQFRGDTDTQYF.

The chain couples TRBV14 to TRBJ2-7; 7 nucleotides line up with TRBD2. With 1 base clipped from V and 7 bases from J, the junction kept 7 bases outside the gene matches. Germline V gene lookup returns CDR1 SGHDN and CDR2 FVKESK. CDR3 length: 14 amino acids. The CDR3 DNA reads TGTGCCAGCAGCCAAGTCCGAAGGGAGGGGGAGCAGTACTTC. Translating it yields CASSQVRREGEQYF.

This clonotype was observed at least ten times. This chain uses TRBV12-3 or TRBV12-4 with TRBJ2-3, with a tentative D call TRBD2 (6 bases). The CDR3 is made up of 14 amino acids. The V end was cut by 2 bases, the J end by 6 bases, with 12 bases between. This chain's CDR3 is CASSLRGAGDTQYF. The CDR3 DNA is TGTGCCAGCAGTTTACGGGGAGCGGGCGATACGCAGTATTTT.